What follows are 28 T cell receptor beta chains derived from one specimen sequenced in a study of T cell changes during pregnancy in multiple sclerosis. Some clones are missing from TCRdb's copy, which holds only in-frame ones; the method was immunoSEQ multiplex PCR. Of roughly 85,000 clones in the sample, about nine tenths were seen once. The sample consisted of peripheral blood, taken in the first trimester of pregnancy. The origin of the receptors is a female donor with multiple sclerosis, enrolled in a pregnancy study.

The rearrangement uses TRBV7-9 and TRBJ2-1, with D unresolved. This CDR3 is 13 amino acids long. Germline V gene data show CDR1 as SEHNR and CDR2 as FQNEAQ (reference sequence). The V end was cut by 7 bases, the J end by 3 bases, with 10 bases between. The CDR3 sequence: CASTRDGYNEQFF. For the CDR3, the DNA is TGTGCCAGCACTAGAGACGGCTACAATGAGCAGTTCTTC. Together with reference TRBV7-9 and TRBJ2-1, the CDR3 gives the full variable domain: DTGVSQNPRHKITKRGQNVTFRCDPISEHNRLYWYRQTLGQGPEFLTYFQNEAQLEKSRLLSDRFSAERPKGSFSTLEIQRTEQGDSAMYLCASTRDGYNEQFFGPGTRLTVL.

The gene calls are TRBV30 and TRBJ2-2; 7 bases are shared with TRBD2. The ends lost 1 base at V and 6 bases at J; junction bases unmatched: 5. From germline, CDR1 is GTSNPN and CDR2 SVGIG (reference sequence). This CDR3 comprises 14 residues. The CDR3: CAWSGLARPGELFF. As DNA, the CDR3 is TGTGCCTGGAGTGGACTAGCCCGACCCGGGGAGCTGTTTTTT.

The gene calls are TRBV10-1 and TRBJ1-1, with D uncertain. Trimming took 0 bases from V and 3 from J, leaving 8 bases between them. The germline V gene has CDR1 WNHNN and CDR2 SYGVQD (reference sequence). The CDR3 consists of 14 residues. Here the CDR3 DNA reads TGCGCCAGCAGTGAGTCCGGGAGAGACACTGAAGCTTTCTTT. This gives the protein CASSESGRDTEAFF.

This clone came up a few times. CDR3 nucleotide sequence: TGTGCCAGTAGTATGGGCGGGAGAAACGAGCAGTACTTC. Translation: CASSMGGRNEQYF. This chain uses TRBV19 with TRBJ2-7, with 7 bases lining up with TRBD2. This CDR3 contains 13 residues. Germline trimming cut 3 bases from V and 5 bases from J; bases unmatched to any gene: 4. CDR1 LNHDA and CDR2 SQIVND come from the germline V gene (reference sequence).

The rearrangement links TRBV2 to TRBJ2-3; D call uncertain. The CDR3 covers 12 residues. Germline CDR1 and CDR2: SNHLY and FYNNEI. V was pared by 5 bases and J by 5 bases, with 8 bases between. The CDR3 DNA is TGTGCCAGCAGTTTACGAGGAGATACGCAGTATTTT. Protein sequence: CASSLRGDTQYF.

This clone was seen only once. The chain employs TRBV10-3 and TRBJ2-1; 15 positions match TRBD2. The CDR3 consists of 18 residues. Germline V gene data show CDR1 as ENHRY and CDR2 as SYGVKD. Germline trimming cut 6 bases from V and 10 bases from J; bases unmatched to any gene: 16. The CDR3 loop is CAIRSGTSGGPTRGEQFF. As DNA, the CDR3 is TGTGCCATCAGATCCGGGACTAGCGGGGGGCCGACCCGGGGGGAGCAGTTCTTC.

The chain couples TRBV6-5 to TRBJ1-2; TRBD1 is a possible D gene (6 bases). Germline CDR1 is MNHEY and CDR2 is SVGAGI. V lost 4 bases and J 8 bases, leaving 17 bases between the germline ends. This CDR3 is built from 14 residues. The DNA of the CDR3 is TGTGCCAGCAGTTCGACAGATGACAGGCGCGGCTACACCTTC. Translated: CASSSTDDRRGYTF.

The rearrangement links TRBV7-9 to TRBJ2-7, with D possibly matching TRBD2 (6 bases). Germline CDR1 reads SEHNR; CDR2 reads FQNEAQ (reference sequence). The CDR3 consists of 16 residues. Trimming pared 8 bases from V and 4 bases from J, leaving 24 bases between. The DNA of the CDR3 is TGTGCCAGCGTCTCTATTATTGGCGGGGTGACATACGAGCAGTACTTC. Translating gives CASVSIIGGVTYEQYF.

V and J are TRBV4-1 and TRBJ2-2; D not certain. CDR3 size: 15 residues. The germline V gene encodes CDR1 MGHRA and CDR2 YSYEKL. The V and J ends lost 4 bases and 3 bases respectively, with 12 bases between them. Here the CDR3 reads CASSPVVLDTGELFF. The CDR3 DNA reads TGCGCCAGCAGCCCCGTAGTCTTAGACACCGGGGAGCTGTTTTTT.

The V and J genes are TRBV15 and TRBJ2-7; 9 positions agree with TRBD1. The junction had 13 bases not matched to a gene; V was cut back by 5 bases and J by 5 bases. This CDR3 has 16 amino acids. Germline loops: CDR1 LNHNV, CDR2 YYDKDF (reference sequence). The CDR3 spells CATSLNIGQGFHEQYF. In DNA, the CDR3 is TGTGCCACCAGCCTAAATATAGGACAGGGGTTCCACGAGCAGTACTTC.

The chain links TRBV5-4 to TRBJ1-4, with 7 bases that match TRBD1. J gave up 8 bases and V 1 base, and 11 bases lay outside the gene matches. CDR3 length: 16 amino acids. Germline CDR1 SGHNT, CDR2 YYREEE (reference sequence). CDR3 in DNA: TGTGCCAGCAGCTTGAAAGGGGGCTCTAGGGAGGAAAAACTGTTTTTT. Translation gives CASSLKGGSREEKLFF.

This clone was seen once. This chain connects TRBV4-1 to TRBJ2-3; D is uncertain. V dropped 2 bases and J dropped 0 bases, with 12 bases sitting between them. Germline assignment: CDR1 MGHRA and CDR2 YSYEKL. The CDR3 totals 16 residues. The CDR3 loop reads CASSQFDLISTDTQYF. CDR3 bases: TGCGCCAGCAGCCAATTTGATCTAATTAGCACAGATACGCAGTATTTT.

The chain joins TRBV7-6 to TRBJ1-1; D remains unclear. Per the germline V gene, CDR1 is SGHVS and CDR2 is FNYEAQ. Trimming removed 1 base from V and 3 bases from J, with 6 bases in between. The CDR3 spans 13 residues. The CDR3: CASSLERDTEAFF. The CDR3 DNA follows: TGTGCCAGCAGCTTAGAACGGGACACTGAAGCTTTCTTT.

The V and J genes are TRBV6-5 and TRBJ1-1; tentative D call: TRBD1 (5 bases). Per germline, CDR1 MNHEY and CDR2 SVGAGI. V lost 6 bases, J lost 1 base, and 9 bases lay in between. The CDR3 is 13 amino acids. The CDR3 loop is CASRQGQNTEAFF. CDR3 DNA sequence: TGTGCCAGCAGGCAAGGACAGAACACTGAAGCTTTCTTT.

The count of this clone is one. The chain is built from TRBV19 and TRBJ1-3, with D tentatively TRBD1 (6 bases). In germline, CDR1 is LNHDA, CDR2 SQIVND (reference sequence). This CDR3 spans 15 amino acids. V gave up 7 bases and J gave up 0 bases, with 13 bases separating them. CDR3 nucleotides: TGTGCCAGTATACCCGACAGGCGCTCTGGAAACACCATATATTTT. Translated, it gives CASIPDRRSGNTIYF. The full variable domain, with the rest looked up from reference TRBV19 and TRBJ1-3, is DGGITQSPKYLFRKEGQNVTLSCEQNLNHDAMYWYRQDPGQGLRLIYYSQIVNDFQKGDIAEGYSVSREKKESFPLTVTSAQKNPTAFYLCASIPDRRSGNTIYFGEGSWLTVV.

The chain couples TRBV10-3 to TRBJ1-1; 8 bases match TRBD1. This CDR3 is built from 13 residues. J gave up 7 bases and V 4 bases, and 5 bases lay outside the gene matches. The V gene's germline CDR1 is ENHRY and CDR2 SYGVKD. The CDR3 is CAISGGQGHEAFF. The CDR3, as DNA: TGTGCCATCAGTGGAGGACAGGGCCATGAAGCTTTCTTT.

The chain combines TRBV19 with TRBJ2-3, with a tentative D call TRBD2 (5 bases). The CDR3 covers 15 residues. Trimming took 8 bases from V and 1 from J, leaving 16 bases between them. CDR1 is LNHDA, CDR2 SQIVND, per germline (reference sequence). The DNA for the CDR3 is TGTGCCAGTCGCGCGAGGAGCGGTGGCACAGATACGCAGTATTTT. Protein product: CASRARSGGTDTQYF.

The CDR3 sequence is CAGRQSSGNTIYF. The CDR3 DNA sequence: TGTGCCGGCCGACAGTCCTCTGGAAACACCATATATTTT. The genes are TRBV11-2 and TRBJ1-3, with D perhaps TRBD1 (5 bases). The germline CDR1 and CDR2 sequences are SGHAT and FQNNGV. CDR3 length: 13 residues. Between the trimmed V and J ends, which lost 11 bases and 0 bases, there was a span of 11 bases.

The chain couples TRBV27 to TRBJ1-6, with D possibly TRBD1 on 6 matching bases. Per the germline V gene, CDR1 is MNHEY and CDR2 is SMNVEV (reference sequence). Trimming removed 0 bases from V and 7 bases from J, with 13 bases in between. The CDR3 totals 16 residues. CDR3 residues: CASSLSPQGVNSPLHF. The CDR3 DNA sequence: TGTGCCAGCAGTTTATCCCCACAGGGAGTGAATTCACCCCTCCACTTT.

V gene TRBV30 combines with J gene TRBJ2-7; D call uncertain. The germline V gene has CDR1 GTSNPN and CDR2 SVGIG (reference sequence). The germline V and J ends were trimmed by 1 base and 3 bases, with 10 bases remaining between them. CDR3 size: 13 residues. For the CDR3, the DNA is TGTGCCTGGAGTGACCACAACCGCTACGAGCAGTACTTC. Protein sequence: CAWSDHNRYEQYF.

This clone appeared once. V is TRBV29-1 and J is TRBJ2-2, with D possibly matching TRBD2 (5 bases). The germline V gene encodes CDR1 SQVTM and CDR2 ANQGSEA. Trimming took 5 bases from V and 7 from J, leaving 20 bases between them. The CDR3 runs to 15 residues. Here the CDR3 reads CSVFPGGGGIGELFF. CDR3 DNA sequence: TGCAGCGTTTTCCCGGGCGGAGGAGGTATCGGGGAGCTGTTTTTT.

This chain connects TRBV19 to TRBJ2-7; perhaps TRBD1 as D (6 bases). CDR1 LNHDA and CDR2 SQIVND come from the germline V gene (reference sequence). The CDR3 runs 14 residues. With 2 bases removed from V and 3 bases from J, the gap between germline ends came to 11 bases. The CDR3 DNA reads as TGTGCCAGTAGTATAAAGGACAGTGTCTACGAGCAGTACTTC. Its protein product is CASSIKDSVYEQYF. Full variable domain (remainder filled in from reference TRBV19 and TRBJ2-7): DGGITQSPKYLFRKEGQNVTLSCEQNLNHDAMYWYRQDPGQGLRLIYYSQIVNDFQKGDIAEGYSVSREKKESFPLTVTSAQKNPTAFYLCASSIKDSVYEQYFGPGTRLTVT.

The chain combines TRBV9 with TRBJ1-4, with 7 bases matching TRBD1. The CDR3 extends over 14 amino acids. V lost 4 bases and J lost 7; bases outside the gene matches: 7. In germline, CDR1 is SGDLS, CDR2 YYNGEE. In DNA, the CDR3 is TGTGCCAGCAGCACAAGGGGGCAGGGTGAAAAACTGTTTTTT. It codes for CASSTRGQGEKLFF.

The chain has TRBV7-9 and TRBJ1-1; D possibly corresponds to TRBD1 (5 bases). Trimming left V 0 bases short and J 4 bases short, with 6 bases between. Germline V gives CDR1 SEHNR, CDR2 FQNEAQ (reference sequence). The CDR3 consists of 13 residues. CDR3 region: CASSLAGATEAFF. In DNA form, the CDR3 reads TGTGCCAGCAGCTTAGCAGGGGCCACTGAAGCTTTCTTT. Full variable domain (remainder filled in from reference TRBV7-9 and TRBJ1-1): DTGVSQNPRHKITKRGQNVTFRCDPISEHNRLYWYRQTLGQGPEFLTYFQNEAQLEKSRLLSDRFSAERPKGSFSTLEIQRTEQGDSAMYLCASSLAGATEAFFGQGTRLTVV.

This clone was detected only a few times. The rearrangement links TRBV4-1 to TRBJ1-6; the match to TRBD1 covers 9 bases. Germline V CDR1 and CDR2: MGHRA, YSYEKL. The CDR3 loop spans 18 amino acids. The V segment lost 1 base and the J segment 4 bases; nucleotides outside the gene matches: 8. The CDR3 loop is CASSQAATGGIYNSPLHF. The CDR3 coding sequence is TGCGCCAGCAGCCAAGCAGCAACAGGGGGCATTTATAATTCACCCCTCCACTTT.

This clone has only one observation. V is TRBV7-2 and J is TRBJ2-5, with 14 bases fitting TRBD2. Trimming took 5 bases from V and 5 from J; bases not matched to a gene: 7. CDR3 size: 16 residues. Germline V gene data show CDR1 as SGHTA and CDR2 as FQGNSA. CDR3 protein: CASSLTGTSGSETQYF. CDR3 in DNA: TGTGCCAGCAGCCTAACCGGGACTAGCGGGAGTGAGACCCAGTACTTC.

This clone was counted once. CDR3 nucleotide sequence: TGTGCCAGTAGTATAGGTATAGCGGGGAAGTGGGATACGCAGTATTTT. Encoded protein: CASSIGIAGKWDTQYF. This chain connects TRBV19 to TRBJ2-3, with 8 nucleotides matching TRBD2. Germline CDR1 LNHDA, CDR2 SQIVND (reference sequence). V was clipped by 1 base and J by 6 bases; unmatched bases: 9. The CDR3 length is 16 residues.

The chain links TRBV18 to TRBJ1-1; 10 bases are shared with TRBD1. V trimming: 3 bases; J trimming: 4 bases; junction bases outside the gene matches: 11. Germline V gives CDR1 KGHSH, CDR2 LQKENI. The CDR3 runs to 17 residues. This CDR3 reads CASSPRDLTGGFTEAFF. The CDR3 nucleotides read TGTGCCAGCTCACCTAGGGACTTGACAGGGGGCTTCACTGAAGCTTTCTTT.